This TCR beta chain was documented in a study of molecular identifiers for immune sequencing clone quantification (dated by TCRdb to 2016 to 2018). Describing the broader study: For a replicate experiment, RNA from around 20,000 or 100,000 naive CD8 T cells was divided into five aliquots, of which four were sequenced. CD8 T cells were used in a methods study to benchmark molecular-identifier clustering-based TCR repertoire sequencing (MIDCIRS) and TCR RNA copy counting.

Library construction relied on PCR. The data were produced on a NextSeq 500. Preparation of bulk TCR libraries followed a previously described approach, with the TCR primers listed in Table S5. The Qiagen AllPrep DNA/RNA kit was used to purify total RNA. Before analysis, reads from multiple sequencing runs of the same library were pooled. On the authors' methods: Only reads with exact TCR constant sequence were kept, trimmed to 150 nt, and grouped by their 12-nt molecular barcodes. Reads within each barcode group were sub-clustered using a 15% Levenshtein threshold, and quality-weighted consensus sequences were constructed for each RNA molecule. Non-functional sequences were discarded, and so were lower-count sequences lying one edit away from another sequence. Based on a fit of two negative binomial distributions, barcode sub-clusters having less than 20% of the maximum read count were discarded. TCRdb took the public reads, trimmed them with fastp at Q25, ran MiXCR for clone calling and kept in-frame beta chains. Duplicate CDR3 protein sequences are folded into a single record with the most common DNA and genes. These V and J calls originate from TCRdb's pipeline instead of the authors' own analysis. Here the sample has approximately 630,000 distinct CDR3 sequences; about 25% occur a single time. Together, the top ten hold about 0.78% of the sample.

Summary of the overall study and its limitations: In CMV-specific effector cells, over 97% of molecules were held by clones above 20 RNA copies, whereas under 1% of molecules were held by such clones in naive cells. Highly expanded clone sizes could be underestimated because identical TCR molecules may share a barcode. When barcode sub-clustering was omitted, TCR diversity was inflated by chimeric consensus sequences, with chimeras reaching as high as 47%. The naive libraries included spiked-in Jurkat TCR RNA (roughly 11 copies' worth), and this RNA is not part of the donor repertoire. Spiked-in Jurkat TCR RNA equal to a single cell's worth was reported to be detectable even within 1,200,000 naive CD8 T cells. Roughly 3 recovered TCR RNA copies per cell were obtained by modeling, versus about 9.7 by digital PCR, implying a capture efficiency of 30% to 35%.

For this clonotype: The antigen this receptor binds is unknown. No base quality values were provided; no much bigger clone lies one nucleotide off.

Naive CD8 T cell libraries were made from roughly 20,000 to 1,000,000 sorted cells using 10%, 30% or 50% of purified RNA. Naive CD8 T cells were FACS-sorted as CD8+CD4-CCR7+CD45RA+ on a BD FACSAria II into RLT Plus buffer. To test detection sensitivity, Jurkat RNA equivalent to about ten TCR copies was spiked into samples of about 18,000-1,000,000 naive CD8 T cells. Enrichment of CD8 T cells was performed with RosetteSep CD8+ T Cell Enrichment Cocktail and Ficoll-Paque, after which ACK red cell lysis was carried out. Sequencing was carried out using naive CD8+ T cells from blood, with Jurkat cell RNA spiked in. The sample's cell subset or site label, in plain terms: FACS-sorted CD8+CD4-CCR7+CD45RA+ naive T cells. This receptor was identified in a human donor in good health. Some libraries in this study had Jurkat cell RNA spiked in.

The DNA reads as follows: TGTGCCTGGAGTAGGACGGGATCTAATGAAAAACTGTTTTTT. Translated, it reads CAWSRTGSNEKLFF. The chain joins TRBV30 to TRBJ1-4, with the D gene not clear enough to name. There are 14 amino acids in the CDR3, from cysteine to phenylalanine inclusive. Here the CDR3 DNA is all that survives: 42 bases in frame from base 1. According to the germline V gene (reference sequence), CDR1 reads GTSNPN and CDR2 reads SVGIG. Trimming removed 2 bases from V and 3 bases from J, leaving 10 bases between the germline ends. The full variable domain, completed from the reference TRBV30 and TRBJ1-4 proteins outside the CDR3, reads SQTIHQWPATLVQPVGSPLSLECTVEGTSNPNLYWYRQAAGRGLQLLFYSVGIGQISSEVPQNLSASRPQDRQFILSSKKLLLSDSGFYLCAWSRTGSNEKLFFGSGTQLSVL.